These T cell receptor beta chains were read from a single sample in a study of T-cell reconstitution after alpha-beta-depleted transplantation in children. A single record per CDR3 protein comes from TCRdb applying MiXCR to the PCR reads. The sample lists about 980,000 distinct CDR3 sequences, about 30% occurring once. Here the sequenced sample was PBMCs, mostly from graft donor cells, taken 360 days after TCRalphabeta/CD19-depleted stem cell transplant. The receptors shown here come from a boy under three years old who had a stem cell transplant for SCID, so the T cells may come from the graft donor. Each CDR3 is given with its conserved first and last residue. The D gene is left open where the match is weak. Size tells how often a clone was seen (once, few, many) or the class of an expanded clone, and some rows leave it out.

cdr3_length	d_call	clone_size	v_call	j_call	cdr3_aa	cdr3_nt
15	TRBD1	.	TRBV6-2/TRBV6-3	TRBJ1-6	CASRAGTGVGSPLHF	TGTGCCAGCAGGGCAGGGACAGGGGTCGGATCACCCCTCCACTTT
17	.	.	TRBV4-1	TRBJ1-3	CASSLGAGPSSGNTIYF	TGCGCCAGCAGCCTAGGGGCAGGGCCTAGCTCTGGAAACACCATATATTTT
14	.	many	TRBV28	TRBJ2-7	CASSLRVDSYEQYF	TGTGCCAGCAGTTTAAGGGTGGACAGCTACGAGCAGTACTTC
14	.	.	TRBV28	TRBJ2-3	CASSRAPGTDTQYF	TGTGCCAGCAGCCGGGCCCCTGGCACAGATACGCAGTATTTT
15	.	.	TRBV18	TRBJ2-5	CASSSVSTVQETQYF	TGTGCCAGCTCCTCCGTTTCGACAGTCCAAGAGACCCAGTACTTC
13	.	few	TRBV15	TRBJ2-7	CATSRPPVREQYF	TGTGCCACCAGCAGACCCCCCGTGCGGGAGCAGTACTTC
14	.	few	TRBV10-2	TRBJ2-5	CASSDSSGSETQYF	TGCGCCAGCAGTGATTCTTCGGGTTCGGAGACCCAGTACTTC
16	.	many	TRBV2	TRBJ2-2	CASSEGLTANTGELFF	TGTGCCAGCAGTGAAGGACTGACAGCCAACACCGGGGAGCTGTTTTTT
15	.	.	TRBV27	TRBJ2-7	CASSQNRASRVEQYF	TGTGCCAGCAGTCAAAACAGGGCTTCAAGGGTCGAGCAGTACTTC
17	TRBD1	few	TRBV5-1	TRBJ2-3	CASRPNPGQGITDTQYF	TGCGCCAGCAGGCCAAACCCGGGACAGGGGATCACAGATACGCAGTATTTT
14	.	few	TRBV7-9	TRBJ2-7	CASSSKLNPYEQYF	TGTGCCAGCAGCTCCAAATTGAACCCCTACGAGCAGTACTTC
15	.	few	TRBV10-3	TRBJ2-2	CAISGVVGAGGELFF	TGTGCCATCAGCGGAGTCGTAGGGGCAGGCGGGGAGCTGTTTTTT
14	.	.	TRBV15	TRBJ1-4	CATSRDGGIGKLFF	TGTGCCACCAGCAGAGATGGGGGTATCGGGAAACTGTTTTTT
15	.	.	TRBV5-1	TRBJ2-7	CASSLWDGGGQEQYF	TGCGCCAGCAGCTTGTGGGATGGTGGGGGGCAGGAGCAGTACTTC
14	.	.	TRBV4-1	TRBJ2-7	CASSPAESSYEQYF	TGCGCCAGCTCGCCCGCGGAAAGCTCCTACGAGCAGTACTTC
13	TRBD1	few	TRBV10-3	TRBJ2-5	CATTRGRSETQYF	TGTGCCACAACTAGGGGGCGCTCTGAGACCCAGTACTTC
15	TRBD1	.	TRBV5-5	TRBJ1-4	CASSSVDREREKLFF	TGTGCCAGCAGCTCCGTGGACAGGGAGCGTGAAAAACTGTTTTTT
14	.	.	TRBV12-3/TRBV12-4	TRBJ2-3	CASYGTSRPYTQYF	TGTGCCAGCTACGGAACCTCCCGGCCCTATACGCAGTATTTT
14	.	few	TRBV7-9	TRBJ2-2	CASTTGSNTGELFF	TGTGCCAGCACGACGGGGTCCAACACCGGGGAGCTGTTTTTT
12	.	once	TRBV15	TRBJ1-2	CATSRGGRGYTF	TGTGCCACCAGCAGAGGGGGCCGGGGCTACACCTTC
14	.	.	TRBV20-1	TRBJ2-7	CSARSRGKTHEQYF	TGCAGTGCTAGGTCCAGGGGAAAAACCCACGAGCAGTACTTC
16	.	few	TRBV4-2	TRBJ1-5	CASSQVGGNSNQPQHF	TGTGCCAGCAGCCAAGTCGGGGGCAATAGCAATCAGCCCCAGCATTTT
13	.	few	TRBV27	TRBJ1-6	CASSLAGADSLHF	TGTGCCAGCAGTTTAGCAGGGGCGGATTCCCTCCACTTT
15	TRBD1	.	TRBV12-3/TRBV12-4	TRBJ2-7	CASSWGQGFRYEQYF	TGTGCCAGCAGTTGGGGACAGGGATTTCGGTACGAGCAGTACTTC
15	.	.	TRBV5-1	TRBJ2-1	CASSLVPGNYNEQFF	TGCGCCAGCAGCTTAGTGCCAGGGAACTACAATGAGCAGTTCTTC
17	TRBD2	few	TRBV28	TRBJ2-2	CASGSGGPLLNTGELFF	TGTGCCAGCGGGAGCGGGGGACCCCTTCTAAACACCGGGGAGCTGTTTTTT
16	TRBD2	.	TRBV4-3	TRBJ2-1	CASTIRLAGQYNEQFF	TGCGCCAGCACCATTCGGCTAGCGGGGCAATACAATGAGCAGTTCTTC
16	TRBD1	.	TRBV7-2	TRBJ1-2	CASSLVLRRGTNGYTF	TGTGCCAGCAGCTTAGTTCTTCGCAGGGGGACGAATGGCTACACCTTC
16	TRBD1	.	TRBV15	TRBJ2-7	CATSRGKETGSPEQYF	TGTGCCACCAGCAGAGGGAAGGAGACAGGGTCCCCCGAGCAGTACTTC
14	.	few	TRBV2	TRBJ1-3	CASSDRAGGNTIYF	TGTGCCAGCAGCGACCGAGCAGGGGGAAACACCATATATTTT
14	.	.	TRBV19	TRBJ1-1	CASSWGRTNTEAFF	TGTGCCAGTAGTTGGGGCAGGACGAACACTGAAGCTTTCTTT
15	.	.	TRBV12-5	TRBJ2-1	CASGFPGPMYNEQFF	TGTGCTAGTGGTTTCCCGGGACCGATGTACAATGAGCAGTTCTTC
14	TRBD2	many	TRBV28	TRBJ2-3	CASSWGLGTDTQYF	TGTGCCAGCAGTTGGGGACTAGGGACAGATACGCAGTATTTT
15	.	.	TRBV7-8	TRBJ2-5	CASSLLYRPQETQYF	TGTGCCAGCAGCTTACTGTACAGGCCACAAGAGACCCAGTACTTC
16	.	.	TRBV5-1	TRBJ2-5	CASSLEGGVRQETQYF	TGCGCCAGCAGCTTGGAAGGGGGAGTGAGACAAGAGACCCAGTACTTC
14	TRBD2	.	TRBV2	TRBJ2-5	CASRPRGGMETQYF	TGTGCCAGCAGACCACGGGGGGGCATGGAGACCCAGTACTTC
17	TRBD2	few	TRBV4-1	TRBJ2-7	CASSQSFLAGGLYEQYF	TGCGCCAGCAGCCAGTCTTTTCTAGCGGGGGGACTATACGAGCAGTACTTC
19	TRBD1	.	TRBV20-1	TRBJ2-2	CSDPTPGQGIPEGTGELFF	TGCAGTGACCCCACCCCCGGACAGGGAATCCCCGAGGGCACCGGGGAGCTGTTTTTT